The clone carrying this T cell receptor (beta chain) was seen many times. The germline V and J ends were trimmed by 0 bases and 3 bases, with 5 bases remaining between them. This CDR3 is 13 amino acids long. Germline-derived CDR1 and CDR2 are LNHNV and YYDKDF (reference sequence). This sample is drawn from a study of patients and donors after allogeneic stem cell transplantation. TCRdb independently ran MiXCR on the RT-PCR reads; one entry per CDR3 protein. The sample lists about 960,000 distinct CDR3 sequences, roughly 17% occurring once. Sequencing was done on a sample of blood, either unsorted or a sorted T cell fraction (not recorded which). The rearrangement links TRBV15 to TRBJ2-5; D ambiguous. The clonotype originates from a human donor who was either an allogeneic HSCT recipient or a stem cell or donor lymphocyte infusion donor (not recorded which). It is not recorded whose cells these are; they may come from a transplant donor. This CDR3 reads CATSREQEETQYF. The CDR3 DNA reads TGTGCCACCAGCAGAGAGCAGGAAGAGACCCAGTACTTC.